This TCR beta chain came from a study of T cells expressing NK-cell markers. The CDR3 contains 12 residues. Germline values: CDR1 MNHNY, CDR2 SVGAGI (reference sequence). Reanalyzing the 5' RACE reads, TCRdb keeps one entry per CDR3 protein, without DNA. The sample data list 400,000 to 550,000 distinct CDR3 sequences. The TCR was taken from a woman aged 18-70 years in good health. J is TRBJ2-7 and V is TRBV6-6; the TCRdb D gene call, TRBD1, has no DNA to confirm it. Specimen: blood T cells: a sorted CD56 or NKG2C T cell subset, CD4+ or CD8+ T cells, or bulk PBMC T cells (not recorded which). CDR3 in amino acids: CASRYKGGEQYF.